Listed below are T cell receptor beta chains from one sample, sequenced in a study of chemoradiotherapy in HPV16-positive cancers. Measured with immunoSEQ multiplex PCR; TCRdb has only the in-frame clones, and not every one. Altogether about 22,000 clones are present, roughly 92% being singletons, with the ten largest covering about a sixth. The starting material was blood, obtained from a patient who underwent chemoradiotherapy. These receptors were taken from a human donor with HPV-associated anogenital cancer. Each CDR3 is given with its conserved first and last residue. Fields, in order: V gene, J gene, clone size, D gene, CDR3 protein, CDR3 DNA. D genes are given only for firm matches. Size is stated for part of the rows, as once, few or many counts, or as a class when the clone is expanded.

v_gene: TRBV2
j_gene: TRBJ1-5
abundance: .
d_gene: TRBD1
CDR3aa: CASSDWTGRNSNQPQHF
CDR3nt: TGTGCCAGCAGCGATTGGACAGGGAGAAATAGCAATCAGCCCCAGCATTTT

v_gene: TRBV4-3
j_gene: TRBJ1-2
abundance: .
d_gene: .
CDR3aa: CASSQERGNRVFNGYTF
CDR3nt: TGCGCCAGCAGCCAGGAGCGTGGGAACAGGGTTTTCAATGGCTACACCTTC

v_gene: TRBV11-3
j_gene: TRBJ2-1
abundance: .
d_gene: .
CDR3aa: CASSPRRVQTNEQFF
CDR3nt: TGTGCCAGCAGCCCCCGCCGGGTTCAGACCAATGAGCAGTTCTTC

v_gene: TRBV19
j_gene: TRBJ2-7
abundance: .
d_gene: .
CDR3aa: CASSDSYEQYF
CDR3nt: TGTGCCAGTAGCGACTCCTACGAGCAGTACTTC

v_gene: TRBV2
j_gene: TRBJ1-4
abundance: .
d_gene: .
CDR3aa: CASSESTGLNEKLFF
CDR3nt: TGTGCCAGCAGTGAGTCGACAGGTTTAAATGAAAAACTGTTTTTT

v_gene: TRBV7-9
j_gene: TRBJ1-3
abundance: large
d_gene: .
CDR3aa: CASTFSGASGNTIYF
CDR3nt: TGTGCCAGCACCTTCTCTGGGGCGTCTGGAAACACCATATATTTT

v_gene: TRBV28
j_gene: TRBJ1-5
abundance: .
d_gene: .
CDR3aa: CASRLDSLRNQPQHF
CDR3nt: TGTGCCAGCAGATTGGACAGTTTGCGGAATCAGCCCCAGCATTTT

v_gene: TRBV7-2
j_gene: TRBJ1-4
abundance: .
d_gene: .
CDR3aa: CASSPQAGPNEKLFF
CDR3nt: TGTGCCAGCAGCCCCCAGGCCGGGCCTAATGAAAAACTGTTTTTT

v_gene: TRBV4-2
j_gene: TRBJ1-1
abundance: .
d_gene: TRBD1
CDR3aa: CASSRDPGQKNTEAFF
CDR3nt: TGTGCCAGCAGCCGAGATCCGGGACAGAAGAACACTGAAGCTTTCTTT

v_gene: TRBV7-6
j_gene: TRBJ2-4
abundance: .
d_gene: .
CDR3aa: CASSLGWGRAKNIQYF
CDR3nt: TGTGCCAGCAGCTTAGGGTGGGGGAGGGCCAAAAACATTCAGTACTTC

v_gene: TRBV4-2
j_gene: TRBJ2-7
abundance: .
d_gene: TRBD2
CDR3aa: CASSPGLAGGTSYEQYF
CDR3nt: TGTGCCAGCAGCCCGGGACTAGCGGGAGGGACCTCCTACGAGCAGTACTTC

v_gene: TRBV20-1
j_gene: TRBJ2-1
abundance: .
d_gene: TRBD2
CDR3aa: CSASSSGSKFF
CDR3nt: TGCAGTGCTTCATCTAGCGGGAGCAAGTTCTTC

v_gene: TRBV5-1
j_gene: TRBJ1-4
abundance: once
d_gene: .
CDR3aa: CASSLGATNEKLFF
CDR3nt: TGCGCCAGCAGCTTGGGTGCAACTAATGAAAAACTGTTTTTT

v_gene: TRBV9
j_gene: TRBJ2-2
abundance: .
d_gene: .
CDR3aa: CASSVREGNTGELFF
CDR3nt: TGTGCCAGCAGCGTACGTGAGGGGAACACCGGGGAGCTGTTTTTT

v_gene: TRBV5-1
j_gene: TRBJ2-1
abundance: .
d_gene: TRBD2
CDR3aa: CASSLTSGGNFEQFF
CDR3nt: TGCGCCAGCAGCCTGACTAGCGGGGGGAACTTTGAGCAGTTCTTC

v_gene: TRBV7-9
j_gene: TRBJ1-2
abundance: .
d_gene: .
CDR3aa: CASSHSQGYGYTF
CDR3nt: TGTGCCAGCAGCCACTCCCAGGGGTATGGCTACACCTTC

v_gene: TRBV7-2
j_gene: TRBJ2-7
abundance: .
d_gene: TRBD2
CDR3aa: CASSSGLAAEQYF
CDR3nt: TGTGCCAGCAGCTCGGGACTAGCTGCCGAGCAGTACTTC